A selection of T cell receptor beta chains follows, all from one sample in a study of cytomegalovirus exposure and HLA in healthy donors. This table comes from immunoSEQ multiplex PCR, and its TCRdb copy is limited to in-frame clones, with some not included. This sample has 160,000 or so clones, with approximately 78% found just once. Sequencing input: PBMCs. These receptors were obtained from a male donor in good health and CMV-seropositive. Both conserved end residues are part of each CDR3. A D gene is named only where the DNA matches it firmly. Not all rows give a size; the values are once, few, many and, for expanded clones, a class.

abundance: .
d_gene: TRBD2
j_gene: TRBJ2-1
v_gene: TRBV7-2
CDR3nt: TGTGCCAGCAGCTTAGGGGCTAGCGGGACCAAGAGCTCCTACAATGAGCAGTTCTTC
CDR3aa: CASSLGASGTKSSYNEQFF

abundance: .
d_gene: .
j_gene: TRBJ1-2
v_gene: TRBV30
CDR3nt: TGTGCCTGGAGCCAGAGTGGCACAGCTTATGGCTACACCTTC
CDR3aa: CAWSQSGTAYGYTF

abundance: .
d_gene: TRBD2
j_gene: TRBJ2-1
v_gene: TRBV9
CDR3nt: TGTGCCAGCAGCGTCCGGCGGGAGCCGCGGAATGAGCAGTTCTTC
CDR3aa: CASSVRREPRNEQFF

abundance: few
d_gene: TRBD1
j_gene: TRBJ1-4
v_gene: TRBV9
CDR3nt: TGTGCCAGCAGCGCCTATCCGGGACAGGGGGCAACGGGCGGTAATGAAAAACTGTTTTTT
CDR3aa: CASSAYPGQGATGGNEKLFF

abundance: few
d_gene: .
j_gene: TRBJ1-1
v_gene: TRBV4-3
CDR3nt: TGCGCCAGCAGCCAAGAGGAGGGTCGGTTCACTGAAGCTTTCTTT
CDR3aa: CASSQEEGRFTEAFF

abundance: .
d_gene: .
j_gene: TRBJ2-2
v_gene: TRBV9
CDR3nt: TGTGCCAGCAGCCCTCGGACTGTGAACACCGGGGAGCTGTTTTTT
CDR3aa: CASSPRTVNTGELFF

abundance: .
d_gene: .
j_gene: TRBJ2-6
v_gene: TRBV4-1
CDR3nt: TGCGCCAGCAGCCAGTTAGCAGGGGGGCACTCTGGGGCCAACGGCCTGACTTTC
CDR3aa: CASSQLAGGHSGANGLTF

abundance: .
d_gene: .
j_gene: TRBJ2-5
v_gene: TRBV7-2
CDR3nt: TGTGCCAGCAGCTTAGGGCTGCGGGAGACCCAGTACTTC
CDR3aa: CASSLGLRETQYF

abundance: .
d_gene: .
j_gene: TRBJ2-1
v_gene: TRBV11-2
CDR3nt: TGTGCCAGCAGCTTAGCCGCTGTGCGGGGTGGCTCCTACAATGAGCAGTTCTTC
CDR3aa: CASSLAAVRGGSYNEQFF

abundance: .
d_gene: .
j_gene: TRBJ1-2
v_gene: TRBV21-1
CDR3nt: TGTGCCAGCAGCCGTTCGGGAGAGGGTAGCCACTATGGCTACACCTTC
CDR3aa: CASSRSGEGSHYGYTF

abundance: few
d_gene: TRBD2
j_gene: TRBJ2-7
v_gene: TRBV5-1
CDR3nt: TGCGCCAGCAGCTTGGTTCTGACTAGCGAAATATACGAGCAGTACTTC
CDR3aa: CASSLVLTSEIYEQYF

abundance: .
d_gene: .
j_gene: TRBJ2-5
v_gene: TRBV27
CDR3nt: TGTGCCAGCAGTTTATCGTGGCAGGGCCAAGAGACCCAGTACTTC
CDR3aa: CASSLSWQGQETQYF

abundance: .
d_gene: TRBD1
j_gene: TRBJ1-2
v_gene: TRBV5-4
CDR3nt: TGTGCCAGCAGCTCGGACAGGGACTATGGCTACACCTTC
CDR3aa: CASSSDRDYGYTF

abundance: .
d_gene: .
j_gene: TRBJ2-7
v_gene: TRBV5-4
CDR3nt: TGTGCCAGCAGGGCCTTGGGGGGGGGCCGCTACGAGCAGTACTTC
CDR3aa: CASRALGGGRYEQYF

abundance: once
d_gene: .
j_gene: TRBJ2-6
v_gene: TRBV5-1
CDR3nt: TGCGCCAGCAGCTCTCAACCCCGGACAGCCAGCTCTGGGGCCAACGTCCTGACTTTC
CDR3aa: CASSSQPRTASSGANVLTF

abundance: .
d_gene: .
j_gene: TRBJ2-7
v_gene: TRBV5-1
CDR3nt: TGCGCCAGCAGCCCGGAGGGACAGCAAAGTAACTACGAGCAGTACTTC
CDR3aa: CASSPEGQQSNYEQYF